A selection of T cell receptor beta chains follows, all from one sample in a study of a mutant IDH1 vaccine in newly diagnosed glioma. These receptors' targets are unknown. TCRdb's table, derived via immunoSEQ multiplex PCR, lists solely in-frame clones and lacks some. The data hold tens of thousands of clones, with 85% to 95% observed a single time. The material sequenced was PBMCs, taken from a glioma patient whose treatment included an IDH1 peptide vaccine. The receptors were gathered from a man in his fifties or sixties with glioma. CDR3s include the opening cysteine and the closing phenylalanine or tryptophan. The D gene is left open where the match is weak. A clone size is listed for some rows: how often the clone was seen (once, few, many), or a class if it is expanded.

.,.,TRBV23-1,TRBJ1-2,TGCGCCAGCAGTCAATCCCGCCCCGGAGGTAACTATGGCTACACCTTC,CASSQSRPGGNYGYTF
.,.,TRBV9,TRBJ2-5,TGTGCCAGCGGGGAAGAGACCCAGTACTTC,CASGEETQYF
.,.,TRBV28,TRBJ1-5,TGTGCCAGCAGTCCCTCCGGGACACGCAACAATCAGCCCCAGCATTTT,CASSPSGTRNNQPQHF
.,.,TRBV15,TRBJ1-2,TGTGCCACCAGCAGAGGGAGACAGGCTTTCTATGGCTACACCTTC,CATSRGRQAFYGYTF
.,.,TRBV11-2,TRBJ2-1,TGTGCCAGCAGCTCCAGGACCCGGAACTACAATGAGCAGTTCTTC,CASSSRTRNYNEQFF
.,.,TRBV18,TRBJ2-7,TGTGCCAGCTCACCACCCTCAGTTGGTTACGAGCAGTACTTC,CASSPPSVGYEQYF
.,.,TRBV14,TRBJ1-4,TGTGCCAGCAGCCACCGACAGGATCGGATACGTGAAAAACTGTTTTTT,CASSHRQDRIREKLFF
TRBD1,.,TRBV6-5,TRBJ1-2,TGTGCCAGCAGTTACGGAACAGGGGGCGCGGGCTACACCTTC,CASSYGTGGAGYTF
.,.,TRBV7-3,TRBJ2-3,TGTGCCAGCAGCTTAGGTGGCACAGATACGCAGTATTTT,CASSLGGTDTQYF
.,.,TRBV7-6,TRBJ1-1,TGTGCCAGCAGACAATCAGGGACCACTGAAGCTTTCTTT,CASRQSGTTEAFF
TRBD1,.,TRBV10-2,TRBJ1-2,TGCGCCAGCAGCCCATTAAGGACAGGGGGTTCGGTCAGCTATGGCTACACCTTC,CASSPLRTGGSVSYGYTF
TRBD2,few,TRBV2,TRBJ2-1,TGTGCCAGCAGTGATTCTAGCGGGAGGGGTTACAATGAGCAGTTCTTC,CASSDSSGRGYNEQFF
.,.,TRBV28,TRBJ2-7,TGTGCCAGCTTCCGGGACGGAATCTACGAGCAGTACTTC,CASFRDGIYEQYF
.,.,TRBV4-3,TRBJ1-1,TGCGCCAGCAGCCAAGATTGGGCGTCTGGAGCGAACACTGAAGCTTTCTTT,CASSQDWASGANTEAFF
TRBD1,.,TRBV18,TRBJ2-1,TGTGCCAGCTTAGAAGGGGGCGCCTACAATGAGCAGTTCTTC,CASLEGGAYNEQFF